These T cell receptor beta chains were read from a single sample in a study of blood T cell repertoires in COVID-19. Only in-frame clones appear in the TCRdb table, and some are missing; sequencing was by immunoSEQ multiplex PCR. The repertoire includes roughly 30,000 clones, around 85% of them detected once, and 15% to 20% sits in the top ten. Sequencing used peripheral blood. The receptors stem from a woman aged 60 to 75 with acute or convalescent COVID-19. Each CDR3 is given with its conserved first and last residue. A D gene is named only where the DNA matches it firmly. Size tells how often a clone was seen (once, few, many) or the class of an expanded clone, and some rows leave it out.

j_call d_call clone_size v_call cdr3_length cdr3_aa cdr3_nt
TRBJ1-2 TRBD1 NA TRBV24-1 14 CATSDPTGANGYTF TGTGCCACCAGTGATCCCACAGGGGCGAATGGCTACACCTTC
TRBJ1-2 NA NA TRBV5-1 16 CASSLEGSGVGYGYTF TGCGCCAGCAGCTTGGAGGGGTCAGGGGTCGGCTATGGCTACACCTTC
TRBJ2-7 TRBD1 NA TRBV5-1 15 CASSHPGQGGNEQYF TGCGCCAGCAGCCATCCGGGACAGGGCGGCAACGAGCAGTACTTC
TRBJ1-5 TRBD1 few TRBV28 15 CASSLFGTGGQPQHF TGTGCCAGCAGTTTATTTGGGACAGGGGGTCAGCCCCAGCATTTT
TRBJ2-7 TRBD1 NA TRBV5-1 15 CASSLVQGVIYEQYF TGCGCCAGCAGCTTGGTACAGGGGGTCATCTACGAGCAGTACTTC
TRBJ1-2 TRBD1 NA TRBV9 15 CASSVGPTGANGYTF TGTGCCAGCAGCGTGGGCCCCACAGGGGCCAATGGCTACACCTTC
TRBJ2-1 TRBD1 NA TRBV9 15 CASSVGDRDYNEQFF TGTGCCAGCAGCGTAGGCGACAGGGACTACAATGAGCAGTTCTTC
TRBJ1-2 NA NA TRBV21-1 15 CASSNRSSRGYGYTF TGTGCCAGCAGCAATAGGAGTAGCAGGGGCTATGGCTACACCTTC
TRBJ2-2 NA once TRBV27 15 CASSTGTLATGELFF TGTGCCAGCAGTACCGGGACTCTAGCCACCGGGGAGCTGTTTTTT
TRBJ2-7 NA NA TRBV3-1/TRBV3-2 14 CASSRREGDYEQYF TGTGCCAGCAGCAGGAGGGAGGGGGACTACGAGCAGTACTTC
TRBJ1-1 TRBD1 NA TRBV9 15 CASSPLRQGDTEAFF TGTGCCAGCAGCCCTTTGAGGCAGGGGGACACTGAAGCTTTCTTT